This T cell receptor beta chain was sequenced during a study of cytomegalovirus exposure and HLA in healthy donors. In the PCR, 60 Vbeta and 13 Jbeta primers were used. The repertoire was sequenced with immunoSEQ multiplex PCR; TCRdb's copy has only in-frame clones and lacks some. The sample contains about 120,000 clones, about 80% of which appear only once. On this clone itself: Its antigen remains unidentified.

General study results and limits: Altogether, about 160 TCR beta chains were recorded as cytomegalovirus-associated. Judged likely to be a sequencing artifact was a cluster of highly shared sequence variants. Within a later analysis, the majority of CMV-associated TCR beta chains appeared HLA-restricted. One variant, a missense change in DCLRE1C, was linked in a later analysis to TCR beta V- and J-gene trimming.

This receptor was obtained from a female donor in good health and CMV-seronegative. Source material: PBMCs.

This CDR3 reads CASSPTGQTAGNTIYF. The CDR3 DNA is TGCGCCAGCAGCCCCACGGGACAGACCGCTGGAAACACCATATATTTT. This rearrangement joins TRBV5-1 to TRBJ1-3, with 7 bases fitting TRBD1. Germline-derived CDR1 and CDR2 are SGHRS and YFSETQ. V trimming: 4 bases; J trimming: 2 bases; junction bases outside the gene matches: 9. CDR3 length: 16 amino acids. The complete variable domain, with remaining parts taken from reference TRBV5-1 and TRBJ1-3, reads KAGVTQTPRYLIKTRGQQVTLSCSPISGHRSVSWYQQTPGQGLQFLFEYFSETQRNKGNFPGRFSGRQFSNSRSEMNVSTLELGDSALYLCASSPTGQTAGNTIYFGEGSWLTVV.